This T cell receptor (beta chain) was identified in a study of blood T cell repertoires in COVID-19. Measured with immunoSEQ multiplex PCR; TCRdb has only the in-frame clones, and not every one. The table lists about 240,000 clones, 75% to 90% of them singletons, with about an eighth in the top ten. Looked up from germline, CDR1 is SEHNR and CDR2 is FQNEAQ (reference sequence). V shed 5 bases and J 3 bases; nucleotides not matched to a gene: 5. The CDR3 spans 15 residues. This sequence originates from a woman aged 55-69 years with active or convalescent COVID-19. The sample consisted of peripheral blood. The chain links TRBV7-9 to TRBJ1-1, with TRBD1 identical over 11 bases. CDR3 loop: CASSPGQGVDTEAFF. As DNA, the CDR3 is TGTGCCAGCAGCCCGGGACAGGGGGTGGACACTGAAGCTTTCTTT.